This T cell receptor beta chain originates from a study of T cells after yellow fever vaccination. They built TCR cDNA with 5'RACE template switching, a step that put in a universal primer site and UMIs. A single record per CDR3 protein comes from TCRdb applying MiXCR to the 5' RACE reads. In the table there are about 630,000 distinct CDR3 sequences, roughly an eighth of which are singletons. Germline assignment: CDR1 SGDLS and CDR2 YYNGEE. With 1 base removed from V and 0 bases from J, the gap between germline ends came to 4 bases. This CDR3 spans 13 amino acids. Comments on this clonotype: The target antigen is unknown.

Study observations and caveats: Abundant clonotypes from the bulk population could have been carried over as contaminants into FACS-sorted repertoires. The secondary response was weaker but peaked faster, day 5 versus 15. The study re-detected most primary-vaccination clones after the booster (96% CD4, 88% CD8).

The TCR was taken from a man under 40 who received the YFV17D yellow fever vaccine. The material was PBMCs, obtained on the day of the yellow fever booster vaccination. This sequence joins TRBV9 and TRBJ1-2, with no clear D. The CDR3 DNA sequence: TGTGCCAGCAGCGTATCCCCTAACTATGGCTACACCTTC. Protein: CASSVSPNYGYTF.